The clone carrying this T cell receptor beta chain was seen a single time. Antigen unknown. This specimen belongs to a study of T cell responses to AZD1222 COVID-19 vaccine. In germline, CDR1 is SGHTA, CDR2 FQGTGA. V lost 3 bases to trimming and J lost 7 bases; unmatched junction nucleotides: 5. The CDR3 spans 14 residues. The table came from immunoSEQ multiplex PCR; TCRdb's copy has only in-frame clones and leaves some out. The profile shows about 90,000 clones, 85% of them singletons. Study-level points and caveats: Vaccination with two AZD1222 doses was followed by a rise in Spike-specific TCR breadth and depth. Repertoire sampling happened only post peak T cell response. There were mostly white British donors and more females than males, and clonal diversity was possibly underestimated.

Sequenced material: peripheral blood, taken 28 days after the second AZD1222 dose. The rearrangement links TRBV7-3 to TRBJ2-7; 11 bases are a match to TRBD1. This TCR was sampled from an adult who received the AZD1222 COVID-19 vaccine. The CDR3 nucleotides are TGTGCCAGCAGCTTCGGGACAGGGGGAGGAGAGCAGTACTTC. Translated, it gives CASSFGTGGGEQYF.